This T cell receptor (beta chain) came from a study of cytomegalovirus exposure and HLA in healthy donors. The sample holds a few counts of this clone. Germline trimming cut 3 bases from V and 3 bases from J; bases unmatched to any gene: 8. Per the germline V gene, CDR1 is SNHLY and CDR2 is FYNNEI. The CDR3 has 16 amino acids. 13 Jbeta primers and 60 Vbeta primers were used for the PCR. Assay: immunoSEQ multiplex PCR; the TCRdb copy retains only in-frame clones and omits some. The sample includes 95,000 to 150,000 clones, around 76% seen only once; the top ten take around 28%. The sample was PBMCs. The TCR comes from a man in his sixties in good health and CMV-seropositive. V is TRBV2 and J is TRBJ2-1, with 7 bases fitting TRBD2. DNA of the CDR3: TGTGCCAGCAGTGAGGTAGGCGGGAGTCTCTACAATGAGCAGTTCTTC. It translates to CASSEVGGSLYNEQFF.